These T cell receptor beta chains were read from a single sample in a study of cytotoxic CD8 clonotypes in ibrutinib-treated CLL. Method: immunoSEQ multiplex PCR; TCRdb's copy keeps in-frame clones and lacks some. The sample lists some 50,000 clones; roughly two thirds were seen once. Sequenced here: PBMCs, sampled after 12 months of ibrutinib treatment. The receptor set was obtained from a human donor with chronic lymphocytic leukemia. The CDR3 runs from the conserved cysteine through the conserved F or W. The D gene is left open where the match is weak. A clone size is listed for some rows: how often the clone was seen (once, few, many), or a class if it is expanded.

j_call clone_size d_call cdr3_length v_call cdr3_nt cdr3_aa
TRBJ2-1 few NA 10 TRBV4-1 TGCGCCAGCTCGGGGACAGAGCAGTTCTTC CASSGTEQFF
TRBJ2-5 NA TRBD2 16 TRBV6-5 TGTGCCAGCAGTTGGACTAGCGGGGGGCCAAGGGAGACCCAGTACTTC CASSWTSGGPRETQYF
TRBJ1-3 NA NA 15 TRBV4-2 TGTGCCAGCAGCCAAGACTGGTCAGGCGGAAACACCATATATTTT CASSQDWSGGNTIYF
TRBJ1-4 NA NA 17 TRBV4-1 TGCGCCAGCAGCCAAGGTCTCCATCTGGCTGTGGGTGAAAAACTGTTTTTT CASSQGLHLAVGEKLFF
TRBJ2-1 NA TRBD1 16 TRBV29-1 TGCAGCGTGGAGGACAGGGGGCGATCAATATTCAATGAGCAGTTCTTC CSVEDRGRSIFNEQFF
TRBJ2-6 NA NA 14 TRBV7-3 TGTGCCAGCAGCTTGGGGGATGGGGCCAACGTCCTGACTTTC CASSLGDGANVLTF
TRBJ2-1 NA TRBD1 16 TRBV5-4 TGTGCCAGCAGCCGGGAAGGGACAGGGGAGAACAATGAGCAGTTCTTC CASSREGTGENNEQFF
TRBJ1-1 once TRBD1 16 TRBV11-2 TGTGCCAGCAGCTTAGGACAGGGTGAGTTGAACACTGAAGCTTTCTTT CASSLGQGELNTEAFF
TRBJ1-6 NA NA 15 TRBV5-1 TGCGCCAGCAGTCCCGATGGCGGGGATTATGGGTCCCTCCACTTT CASSPDGGDYGSLHF
TRBJ2-3 NA NA 15 TRBV7-3 TGTGCCAGCAGCTTAGGGGGACTCGCTAAGGATACGCAGTATTTT CASSLGGLAKDTQYF
TRBJ1-5 NA NA 10 TRBV5-3 TGTGCCGGATCTAATCAGCCCCAGCATTTT CAGSNQPQHF
TRBJ1-4 NA NA 13 TRBV5-4 TGTGCCAGCAGCCGGACCACTAATGAAAAACTGTTTTTT CASSRTTNEKLFF
TRBJ1-3 NA NA 17 TRBV28 TGTGCCAGCAGTTCCGCGGACAGCCGAGATTTAGGAAACACCATATATTTT CASSSADSRDLGNTIYF
TRBJ1-2 once NA 14 TRBV18 TGTGCCAGCTCACCTACCGAGGACAGTTATGGCTACACCTTC CASSPTEDSYGYTF
TRBJ1-3 few NA 14 TRBV9 TGTGCCAGCAGCTACGGCCCCTCTGGAAACACCATATATTTT CASSYGPSGNTIYF